The 26 T cell receptor beta chains below all came from one sample that was sequenced in a study of OX40 agonist ivuxolimab in advanced cancers. Assay used: immunoSEQ multiplex PCR; TCRdb lists only in-frame clones, some missing. The sample includes about 80,000 clones, 90% to 95% of them seen just once. Specimen: CD4+ or CD8+ T cells sorted from blood, collected in a trial of the OX40 agonist ivuxolimab. The source of these receptors is an adult with an advanced solid tumor such as melanoma, head and neck, liver or kidney cancer.

The chain recombines TRBV19 with TRBJ1-3; D not resolved. Trimming took 6 bases from V and 0 from J, leaving 9 bases between them. CDR3 length: 14 amino acids. CDR1 and CDR2 (germline): LNHDA, SQIVND (reference sequence). CDR3 bases: TGTGCCAGTAGAAGGGAAAACTCTGGAAACACCATATATTTT. It is translated as CASRRENSGNTIYF. Supplemented by reference TRBV19 and TRBJ1-3, the full variable domain reads DGGITQSPKYLFRKEGQNVTLSCEQNLNHDAMYWYRQDPGQGLRLIYYSQIVNDFQKGDIAEGYSVSREKKESFPLTVTSAQKNPTAFYLCASRRENSGNTIYFGEGSWLTVV.

This chain uses TRBV6-5 with TRBJ1-2; weak D call: TRBD1 (6 bases). This CDR3 is 12 amino acids long. V was clipped by 7 bases and J by 4 bases, with 10 bases between them. Germline V lookup: CDR1 MNHEY, CDR2 SVGAGI. The CDR3 nucleotides are TGTGCCAGCAAGGGGGGGGCCTATGGCTACACCTTC. As protein: CASKGGAYGYTF.

V usage is TRBV6-1 and J usage is TRBJ2-2; 11 positions agree with TRBD2. V trimming: 3 bases; J trimming: 4 bases; junction bases outside the gene matches: 1. The CDR3 runs to 15 residues. The germline gives CDR1 MNHNS, CDR2 SASEGT. CDR3 DNA: TGTGCCAGCAGTGACCTAGCGGGAGGCACCGGGGAGCTGTTTTTT. Translation: CASSDLAGGTGELFF.

The chain combines TRBV5-7 with TRBJ2-7; no definite D call. TRBV5-7 is filed as an ORF, its function uncertain. V lost 0 bases to trimming and J lost 0 bases, with 13 bases between them. The CDR3 length is 16 residues. CDR3 sequence: CASSLGVAESSYEQYF. The CDR3 bases are TGTGCCAGCAGCTTGGGAGTGGCGGAGAGCTCCTACGAGCAGTACTTC.

The chain joins TRBV5-1 to TRBJ2-3; 7 nucleotides agree with TRBD1. The CDR3 covers 16 residues. V trimming: 2 bases; J trimming: 0 bases; junction bases outside the gene matches: 6. Germline V gives CDR1 SGHRS, CDR2 YFSETQ. The CDR3 DNA sequence: TGCGCCAGCAGCTTCACAGGGGTGATTAGCACAGATACGCAGTATTTT. This codes for CASSFTGVISTDTQYF.

This chain joins TRBV7-9 and TRBJ1-2; D ambiguous. Germline V CDR1 and CDR2: SEHNR, FQNEAQ (reference sequence). The ends were cut back, 0 bases at V and 1 base at J, with 9 bases in the middle. This CDR3 is built from 15 residues. The chain's CDR3 is CASSLADSDNYGYTF. As DNA, the CDR3 is TGTGCCAGCAGCTTAGCTGACTCCGATAACTATGGCTACACCTTC.

The CDR3 loop reads CASSDAGASSYNEQFF. For the CDR3, the DNA is TGTGCCAGCAGTGACGCGGGAGCCAGCTCCTACAATGAGCAGTTCTTC. This sequence joins TRBV5-4 and TRBJ2-1; 7 positions match TRBD2. After removal of 5 bases from V and 0 bases from J, the junction contained 8 bases not matched to a gene. Germline V gene sequence: CDR1 SGHNT, CDR2 YYREEE (reference sequence). CDR3 length: 16 amino acids. The variable domain in full, with the rest retrieved from reference TRBV5-4 and TRBJ2-1, is ETGVTQSPTHLIKTRGQQVTLRCSSQSGHNTVSWYQQALGQGPQFIFQYYREEENGRGNFPPRFSGLQFPNYSSELNVNALELDDSALYLCASSDAGASSYNEQFFGPGTRLTVL.

As regards this clone: In the same sample, other DNA sequences code for this CDR3. The chain carries TRBV7-2 and TRBJ2-1; TRBD2 matches 10 bases. CDR1 is SGHTA, CDR2 FQGNSA, per germline. The V segment lost 4 bases and the J segment 4 bases; nucleotides outside the gene matches: 4. The CDR3 runs to 15 residues. As DNA, the CDR3 is TGTGCCAGCAGCTCAACTAGCGGGATATACAATGAGCAGTTCTTC. It is translated as CASSSTSGIYNEQFF. The variable domain in full, with the rest retrieved from reference TRBV7-2 and TRBJ2-1, is GAGVSQSPSNKVTEKGKDVELRCDPISGHTALYWYRQSLGQGLEFLIYFQGNSAPDKSGLPSDRFSAERTGGSVSTLTIQRTQQEDSAVYLCASSSTSGIYNEQFFGPGTRLTVL.

In this sample, this clone turned up once. The chain joins TRBV29-1 to TRBJ1-2; 8 bases fit TRBD1. The germline V gene has CDR1 SQVTM and CDR2 ANQGSEA. Unmatched junction bases numbered 15, after V lost 7 bases and J lost 8 bases. The CDR3 runs to 14 residues. CDR3 DNA sequence: TGCAGCGCCGTCCGTCCAGGGGGCAAGGGCGGCTACACCTTC. Its protein is CSAVRPGGKGGYTF.

The chain joins TRBV19 to TRBJ1-1, with D possibly TRBD1 on 5 matching bases. This CDR3 has 15 amino acids. CDR1 is LNHDA, CDR2 SQIVND, per germline (reference sequence). Trimming removed 5 bases at V and 0 bases at J, with 13 bases between. CDR3 DNA sequence: TGTGCCAGTAGTGCCAGACAGATCATGAACACTGAAGCTTTCTTT. Protein: CASSARQIMNTEAFF.

The rearrangement joins TRBV2 to TRBJ1-5; maybe TRBD1 (6 bases). This CDR3 is built from 15 residues. Germline V CDR1 and CDR2: SNHLY, FYNNEI. Between the trimmed V and J ends, which lost 3 bases and 4 bases, there was a span of 13 bases. This CDR3 is CASSEQGIQNQPQHF. The CDR3 DNA sequence: TGTGCCAGCAGTGAGCAGGGGATCCAGAATCAGCCCCAGCATTTT.

The chain has TRBV5-1 and TRBJ1-1; no reliable D call. This CDR3 has 17 amino acids. In germline, CDR1 is SGHRS, CDR2 YFSETQ. Trimming pared 1 base from V and 0 bases from J, leaving 16 bases between. The CDR3 sequence: CASSLRETEPLNTEAFF. CDR3 DNA sequence: TGCGCCAGCAGCTTGAGGGAAACAGAGCCACTGAACACTGAAGCTTTCTTT.

This clone was recorded once. The V and J genes are TRBV10-2 and TRBJ1-3; no clear D gene. CDR1 is WSHSY and CDR2 is SAAADI in the germline V gene. V shed 4 bases and J shed 1 base, with 11 bases lying between them. This CDR3 is built from 15 residues. The chain's CDR3 is CASSAQRGSGNTIYF. For the CDR3, the DNA is TGCGCCAGCAGTGCCCAGCGGGGTTCTGGAAACACCATATATTTT.

This chain links TRBV28 with TRBJ1-4, with D unresolved. The germline V gene has CDR1 MDHEN and CDR2 SYDVKM. V lost 3 bases and J lost 7, with 12 bases in between. CDR3 size: 14 residues. The chain's CDR3 is CASSFRAYSEKLFF. The CDR3 DNA sequence: TGTGCCAGCAGTTTCCGGGCCTATAGTGAAAAACTGTTTTTT.

V gene TRBV5-1 combines with J gene TRBJ2-2, with 11 bases aligning to TRBD2. The CDR3 extends over 17 amino acids. V lost 6 bases to trimming and J lost 5 bases; unmatched junction nucleotides: 12. Germline-derived CDR1 and CDR2 are SGHRS and YFSETQ. The CDR3 bases are TGCGCCAGCACCCTGCCTCCTAGCGGGAGGTCGACCGGGGAGCTGTTTTTT. This sequence encodes CASTLPPSGRSTGELFF.

This chain uses TRBV2 with TRBJ2-5; possible D gene TRBD2, 6 bases. The DNA end is a closer match to TRBJ2-7, so the J assignment may be wrong. Germline V gene sequence: CDR1 SNHLY, CDR2 FYNNEI. This CDR3 contains 13 residues. For the CDR3, the DNA is TGTGCCACGAACGGGAGCCTGGCCTACGAGCAGTACTTC. Translation gives CATNGSLAYEQYF.

V gene TRBV7-2 combines with J gene TRBJ2-2, with D unclear. Germline V gene data show CDR1 as SGHTA and CDR2 as FQGNSA. CDR3 size: 14 residues. Trimming stripped 5 bases from V and 4 bases from J, with 11 bases between. The CDR3 region is CASSVVFGTGELFF. CDR3 nucleotides: TGTGCCAGCAGCGTCGTCTTCGGCACCGGGGAGCTGTTTTTT.

The chain carries TRBV2 and TRBJ1-5; D not resolved. The germline V and J ends were trimmed by 8 bases and 1 base, with 9 bases remaining between them. Germline values: CDR1 SNHLY, CDR2 FYNNEI. CDR3 size: 13 residues. The CDR3 region is CASGLASNQPQHF. The CDR3, as DNA: TGTGCCAGCGGGTTAGCGAGCAATCAGCCCCAGCATTTT. The complete variable domain, with remaining parts taken from reference TRBV2 and TRBJ1-5, reads EPEVTQTPSHQVTQMGQEVILRCVPISNHLYFYWYRQILGQKVEFLVSFYNNEISEKSEIFDDQFSVERPDGSNFTLKIRSTKLEDSAMYFCASGLASNQPQHFGDGTRLSIL.

The chain has TRBV5-1 and TRBJ1-1, with unresolved D. The CDR3 totals 13 residues. V was pared by 0 bases and J by 7 bases, with 10 bases between. CDR1 SGHRS and CDR2 YFSETQ come from the germline V gene. The CDR3 DNA reads as TGCGCCAGCAGCTTGGCAGAGAACCGTGAAGCTTTCTTT. Translation: CASSLAENREAFF.

The chain employs TRBV18 and TRBJ1-3, with D hard to call. V dropped 1 base and J dropped 0 bases, with 4 bases sitting between them. CDR1 is KGHSH, CDR2 LQKENI, per germline. This CDR3 spans 14 amino acids. CDR3 protein: CASSPRSSGNTIYF. The CDR3 bases are TGTGCCAGCTCACCACGGTCCTCTGGAAACACCATATATTTT.

This chain uses TRBV7-3 with TRBJ2-5, with D maybe TRBD2 (6 bases). Trimming shortened V by 2 bases and J by 2 bases, and 15 bases separated the two germline ends. The CDR3 sequence is 16 residues long. Germline V gene lookup returns CDR1 SGHTA and CDR2 FQGTGA. CDR3: CASSLSGVAPQETQYF. In nucleotides, the CDR3 is TGTGCCAGCAGCTTATCGGGAGTGGCCCCGCAAGAGACCCAGTACTTC.

The rearrangement uses TRBV2 and TRBJ2-7, with 9 bases identical to TRBD1. There are 15 residues in the CDR3. CDR1 is SNHLY and CDR2 is FYNNEI in the germline V gene. The trim removed 7 bases at V and 0 bases at J, leaving 7 bases unmatched. The CDR3 sequence: CASTAWDRVSYEQYF. The CDR3 region has the DNA TGTGCCAGCACTGCTTGGGACAGGGTCTCCTACGAGCAGTACTTC.

The CDR3 DNA sequence: TGTGCCAGCAGCGGATGGCGCCCTTTGAGCGAGCAGTACTTC. This codes for CASSGWRPLSEQYF. The J gene is TRBJ2-7, the V gene TRBV9; unclear D gene. Germline CDR1 and CDR2: SGDLS and YYNGEE. The CDR3 is 14 amino acids. V dropped 3 bases and J dropped 6 bases, with 16 bases sitting between them.

The chain combines TRBV5-4 with TRBJ2-5; D possibly corresponds to TRBD1 (5 bases). This CDR3 region has 15 residues. V was clipped by 4 bases and J by 4 bases, with 17 bases between them. Germline V CDR1 and CDR2: SGHNT, YYREEE (reference sequence). The CDR3 DNA is TGTGCCAGCAGCCCTACAGGTGGGGTCTTAGAGACCCAGTACTTC. Translated: CASSPTGGVLETQYF.

This chain joins TRBV4-1 and TRBJ2-7; 8 bases align to TRBD2. Germline CDR1 reads MGHRA; CDR2 reads YSYEKL. The length of the CDR3 is 15 residues. The junction had 6 bases not matched to a gene; V was cut back by 3 bases and J by 2 bases. Here the CDR3 DNA reads TGCGCCAGCAGCCAGACCGGGACTAGTGCCTACGAGCAGTACTTC. Its translation is CASSQTGTSAYEQYF.

The V call is TRBV28, the J call TRBJ1-1; 7 bases agree with TRBD1. The CDR3 sequence is 14 residues long. Looked up from germline, CDR1 is MDHEN and CDR2 is SYDVKM. Germline trimming cut 8 bases from V and 4 bases from J; bases unmatched to any gene: 10. The CDR3 sequence: CASLRQGDFTEAFF. In DNA form, the CDR3 reads TGTGCCAGCCTAAGACAGGGAGACTTCACTGAAGCTTTCTTT.